These 7 T cell receptor beta chains share one sample of origin, sequenced in a study of T cells in Graves' hyperthyroidism and ophthalmopathy. TCR beta CDR3 regions were amplified from RNA. TCR CDR3 regions were first amplified by RT-PCR with HTBI primers. TCRdb re-analysed the multiplex PCR reads in MiXCR, keeping a single row per CDR3 protein. Found here are some 200,000 distinct CDR3 sequences, roughly a sixth of them singletons; the top ten hold under 65%. Sequencing was performed on blood. The receptor source for this set is a man aged 50 or older with Graves' hyperthyroidism.

The chain employs TRBV4-1 and TRBJ2-7; perhaps TRBD1 as D (5 bases). The ends were cut back, 1 base at V and 4 bases at J, with 14 bases in the middle. The CDR3 is made up of 15 amino acids. Germline loops: CDR1 MGHRA, CDR2 YSYEKL. The CDR3 region is CASSQGSGKGYEQYF. The DNA for the CDR3 is TGCGCCAGCAGCCAAGGTTCAGGGAAGGGGTACGAGCAGTACTTC.

This clonotype showed up just a few times. The rearrangement links TRBV14 to TRBJ1-2; D might be TRBD1 (6 bases). The CDR3 length is 13 residues. V gave up 1 base and J gave up 5 bases, with 8 bases separating them. Germline CDR1 and CDR2: SGHDN and FVKESK. This chain's CDR3 is CASSQVRGYGYTF. The CDR3 nucleotides are TGTGCCAGCAGCCAAGTCAGGGGTTATGGCTACACCTTC.

This clonotype was counted at least ten times. The chain is built from TRBV29-1 and TRBJ2-7; D is perhaps TRBD2 (6 bases). The CDR3 totals 13 residues. Germline CDR1 reads SQVTM; CDR2 reads ANQGSEA. The V end was cut by 3 bases, the J end by 6 bases, with 15 bases between. The CDR3 DNA reads TGCAGCGTTGACCTTGGGGGGAGAGGCGAGCAGTACTTC. Translated, it gives CSVDLGGRGEQYF.

This clonotype was recorded at least ten times. The chain employs TRBV16 and TRBJ2-5; D uncertain. This CDR3 spans 15 amino acids. Germline V gene lookup returns CDR1 KGHSY and CDR2 FQNENV. V lost 2 bases and J lost 3, with 13 bases in between. CDR3 sequence: CASSQTVNFKETQYF. CDR3 bases: TGTGCCAGCAGCCAAACGGTCAATTTTAAAGAGACCCAGTACTTC.

This clonotype was observed once. The V gene is TRBV20-1, the J gene TRBJ2-2; 7 bases are shared with TRBD2. J was trimmed by 4 bases and V by 0 bases; bases with no gene match: 14. This CDR3 has 18 amino acids. CDR1 is DFQATT, CDR2 SNEGSKA, per germline (reference sequence). CDR3 residues: CSARDGPGGRAGTGELFF. The DNA for the CDR3 is TGCAGTGCTAGAGATGGTCCCGGCGGGAGAGCCGGCACCGGGGAGCTGTTTTTT.

There are many counts of this clonotype. The V gene is TRBV20-1, the J gene TRBJ2-1; 8 nucleotides line up with TRBD2. The CDR3 runs to 16 residues. Germline values: CDR1 DFQATT, CDR2 SNEGSKA (reference sequence). Trimming at V came to 3 bases and at J to 0 bases, leaving 7 bases not matched to a gene. The DNA for the CDR3 is TGCAGTGCTAGTAATACGGGAGGGAGCTCCTACAATGAGCAGTTCTTC. Translation: CSASNTGGSSYNEQFF.

In its sample, this clonotype was seen many times. The chain employs TRBV20-1 and TRBJ2-7; D is perhaps TRBD2 (5 bases). The germline V gene encodes CDR1 DFQATT and CDR2 SNEGSKA (reference sequence). V lost 3 bases and J 3 bases, leaving 24 bases between the germline ends. The CDR3 sequence is 17 residues long. CDR3 residues: CSARGGSVRVSGYEQYF. In DNA form, the CDR3 reads TGCAGTGCTAGGGGTGGCTCCGTAAGGGTAAGCGGCTACGAGCAGTACTTC.